This T cell receptor beta chain originates from a study of blood T cell repertoires in COVID-19. Study at large: Sites across the United States, Italy and Spain contributed samples from acute and convalescent COVID-19.

The CDR3 is made up of 14 amino acids. V was trimmed by 5 bases and J by 0 bases, leaving 8 bases between them. In germline, CDR1 is LNHDA, CDR2 SQIVND (reference sequence). Produced via immunoSEQ multiplex PCR; TCRdb's table is partial and in-frame only. The sample consists of around 140,000 clones, 65% to 80% of them appearing once. V and J are TRBV19 and TRBJ2-1, with a tentative D call TRBD2 (6 bases). The sample comprised peripheral blood. This clonotype was sampled from a woman aged 55-70 years with acute or convalescent COVID-19. The CDR3 nucleotides read TGTGCCAGTAGTCAAGCGGGCTCCTACAATGAGCAGTTCTTC. It yields the protein CASSQAGSYNEQFF. Together with reference TRBV19 and TRBJ2-1, the CDR3 gives the full variable domain: DGGITQSPKYLFRKEGQNVTLSCEQNLNHDAMYWYRQDPGQGLRLIYYSQIVNDFQKGDIAEGYSVSREKKESFPLTVTSAQKNPTAFYLCASSQAGSYNEQFFGPGTRLTVL.